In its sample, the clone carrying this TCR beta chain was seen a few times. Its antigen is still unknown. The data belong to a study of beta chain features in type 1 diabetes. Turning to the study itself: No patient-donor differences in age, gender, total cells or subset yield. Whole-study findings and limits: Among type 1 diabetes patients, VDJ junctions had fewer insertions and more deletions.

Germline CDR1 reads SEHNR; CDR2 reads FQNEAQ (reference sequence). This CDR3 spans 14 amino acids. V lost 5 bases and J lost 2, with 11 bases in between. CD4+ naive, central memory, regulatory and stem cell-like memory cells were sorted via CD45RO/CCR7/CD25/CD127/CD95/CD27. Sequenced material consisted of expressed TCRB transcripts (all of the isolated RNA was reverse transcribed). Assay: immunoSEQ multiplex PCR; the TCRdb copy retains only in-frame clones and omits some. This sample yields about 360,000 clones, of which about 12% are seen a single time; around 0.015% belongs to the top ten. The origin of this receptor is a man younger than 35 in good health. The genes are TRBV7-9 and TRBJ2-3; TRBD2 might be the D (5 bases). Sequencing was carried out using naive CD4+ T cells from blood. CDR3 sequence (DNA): TGTGCCAGCAGCGATCGGGATTTCACAGATACGCAGTATTTT. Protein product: CASSDRDFTDTQYF.